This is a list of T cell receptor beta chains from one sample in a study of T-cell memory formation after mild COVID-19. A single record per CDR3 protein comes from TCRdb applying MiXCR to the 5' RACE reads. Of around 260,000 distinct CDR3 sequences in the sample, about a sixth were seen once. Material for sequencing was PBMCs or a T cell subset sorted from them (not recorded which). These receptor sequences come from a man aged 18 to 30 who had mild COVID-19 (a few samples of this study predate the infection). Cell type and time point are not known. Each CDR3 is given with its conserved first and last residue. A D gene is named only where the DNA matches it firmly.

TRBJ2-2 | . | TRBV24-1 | CATSDLGGPNTGELFF
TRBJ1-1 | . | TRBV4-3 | CASSQEEGTSGRAFF
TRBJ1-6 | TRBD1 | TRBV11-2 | CASSSDRGSPLHF
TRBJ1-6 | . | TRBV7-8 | CASSLGSLNYNSPLHF
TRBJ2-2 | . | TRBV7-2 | CASSPPLRRRTVGELFF
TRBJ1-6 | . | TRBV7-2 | CASSLEAGIISPLHF
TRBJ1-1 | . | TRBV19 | CATSGQPNTEAFF
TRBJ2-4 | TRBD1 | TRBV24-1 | CATSEGDRAHDIQYF
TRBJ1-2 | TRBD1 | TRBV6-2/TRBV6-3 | CASSPKETGHYGYTF
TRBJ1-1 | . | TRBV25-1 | CASTRGTEAFF
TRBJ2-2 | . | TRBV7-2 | CASSLDPRGSGELFF
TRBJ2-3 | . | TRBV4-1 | CASSQVGSGTDTQYF
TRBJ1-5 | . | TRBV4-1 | CASSEDGGQPQHF
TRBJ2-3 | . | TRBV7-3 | CASSSGPIDTQYF
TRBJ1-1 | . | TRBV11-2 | CASSGSGTEAFF
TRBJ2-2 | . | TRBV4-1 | CASSQLWENTGELFF
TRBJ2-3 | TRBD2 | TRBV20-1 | CSASLAGGLSTDTQYF
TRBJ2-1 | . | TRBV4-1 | CASAGVVSSYNEQFF
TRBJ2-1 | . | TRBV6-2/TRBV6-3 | CASSYPKRSDEQFF
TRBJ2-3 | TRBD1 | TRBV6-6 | CASSARGRYTDTQYF
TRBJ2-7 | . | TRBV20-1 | CSARYTGRAYEQYF
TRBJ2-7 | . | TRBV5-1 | CASSLGRDVEQYF
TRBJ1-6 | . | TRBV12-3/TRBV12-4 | CASSNPPAPLHF
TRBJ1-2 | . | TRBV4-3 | CASSQDSTDGFGYTF
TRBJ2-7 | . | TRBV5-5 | CASSLGGHEQYF
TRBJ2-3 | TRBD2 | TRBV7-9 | CASSLLGTSIHTQYF
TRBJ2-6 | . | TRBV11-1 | CASSTLARTGANVLTF
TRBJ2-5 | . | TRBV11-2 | CASSSDGAPQETQYF
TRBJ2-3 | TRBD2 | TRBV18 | CASSKGIGAGEDTQYF
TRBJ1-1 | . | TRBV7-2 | CASSPQSLTRNTEAFF
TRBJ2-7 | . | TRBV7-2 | CASSLMRAGQGSAYEQYF
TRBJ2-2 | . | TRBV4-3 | CASSQEARTGELFF
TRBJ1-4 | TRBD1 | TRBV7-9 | CASRRGQNEKLFF
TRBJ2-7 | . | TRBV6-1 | CASNFVQTAAYEQYF
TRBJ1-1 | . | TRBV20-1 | CSGAGVGITEAFF
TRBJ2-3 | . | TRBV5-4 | CASRRYTDTQYF
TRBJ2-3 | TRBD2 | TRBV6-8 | CASSYRASGCTDTQYF
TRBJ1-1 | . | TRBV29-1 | CSVYRGINTEAFF
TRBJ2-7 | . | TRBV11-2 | CASSLWAEQYF
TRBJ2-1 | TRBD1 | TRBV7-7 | CASSGDRHNEQFF
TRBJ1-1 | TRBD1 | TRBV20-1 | CSARMRGQAAFF
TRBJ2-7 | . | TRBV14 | CASSQLLVYEQYF
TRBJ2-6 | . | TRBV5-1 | CASWGRLAGANVLTF
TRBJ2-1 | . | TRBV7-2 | CASSLATAVNEQFF
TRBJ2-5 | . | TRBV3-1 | CASSQAQGQETQYF
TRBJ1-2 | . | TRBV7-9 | CASSLAGGWDYGYTF
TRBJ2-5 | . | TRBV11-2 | CASSLGRRVGETQYF